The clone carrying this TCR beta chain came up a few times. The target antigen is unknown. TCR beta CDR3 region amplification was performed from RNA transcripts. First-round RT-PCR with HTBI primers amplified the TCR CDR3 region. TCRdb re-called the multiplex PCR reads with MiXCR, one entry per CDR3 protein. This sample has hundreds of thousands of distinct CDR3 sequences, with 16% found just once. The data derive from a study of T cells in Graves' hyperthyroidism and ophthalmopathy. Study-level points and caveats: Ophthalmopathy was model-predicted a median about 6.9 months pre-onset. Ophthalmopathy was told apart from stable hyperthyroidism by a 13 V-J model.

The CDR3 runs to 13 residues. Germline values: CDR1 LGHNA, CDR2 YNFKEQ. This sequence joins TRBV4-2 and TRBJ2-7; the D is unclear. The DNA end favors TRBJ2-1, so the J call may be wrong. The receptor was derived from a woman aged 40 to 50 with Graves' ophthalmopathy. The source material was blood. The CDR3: CASSASASYEQFF. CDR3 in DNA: TGTGCCAGCAGTGCAAGCGCCTCCTACGAGCAGTTCTTC.